The 9 T cell receptor beta chains reported below all come from one sample, sequenced in a study of blood T cells in healthy people across ages. Sample-barcoded 5' priming and a J-beta primer mix drove a second PCR of roughly 6 to 12 cycles. MiXCR, applied by TCRdb to the 5' RACE reads, yields one record per CDR3 protein. The sample has about 690,000 distinct CDR3 sequences, around 43% seen once; the top ten hold approximately 31%. What was sequenced was blood. The receptor source for this set is a man aged 80 or over in good health.

The chain employs TRBV12-3 or TRBV12-4 and TRBJ2-1; 8 bases line up with TRBD2. The CDR3 has 15 residues. V was clipped by 5 bases and J by 8 bases; unmatched bases: 11. The CDR3 spells CASSPTIAGSDEQFF. The CDR3 DNA sequence: TGTGCCAGCAGTCCAACAATAGCGGGGTCGGATGAGCAGTTCTTC.

The chain recombines TRBV7-8 with TRBJ2-3; 12 nucleotides match TRBD2. V dropped 3 bases and J dropped 7; count of bases not matched to a gene: 5. CDR3 length: 15 amino acids. The germline V gene encodes CDR1 SGHVS and CDR2 FQNEAQ. The CDR3 nucleotides are TGTGCCAGCAGCTTCATGACTAGCGGGGGAAATACGCAGTATTTT. It translates to CASSFMTSGGNTQYF.

The J gene is TRBJ2-3, the V gene TRBV7-3; D uncertain. The V end was cut by 2 bases, the J end by 6 bases, with 9 bases between. This CDR3 contains 13 residues. CDR1 is SGHTA, CDR2 FQGTGA, per germline. The CDR3 is CASSLDPPDTQYF. DNA for the CDR3: TGTGCCAGCAGCTTAGACCCCCCGGATACGCAGTATTTT.

V and J are TRBV10-3 and TRBJ1-2; 7 nucleotides match TRBD1. CDR1 and CDR2 (germline): ENHRY, SYGVKD. The trim removed 10 bases at V and 5 bases at J, leaving 10 bases unmatched. CDR3 length equals 13 residues. CDR3 bases: TGTGCCAGCAGGGACAGCCCCGAATATGGCTACACCTTC. This sequence encodes CASRDSPEYGYTF.

The rearrangement links TRBV28 to TRBJ1-2; D may be TRBD1 (6 bases). V lost 6 bases and J lost 0, with 14 bases in between. This CDR3 comprises 15 residues. Germline CDR1 reads MDHEN; CDR2 reads SYDVKM. The CDR3 sequence is CASSGPRDTNYGYTF. As DNA, the CDR3 is TGTGCCAGCAGCGGCCCGCGGGACACTAACTATGGCTACACCTTC.

This clonotype appeared many times. The genes are TRBV28 and TRBJ1-2, with D tentatively TRBD1 (5 bases). The ends were cut back, 7 bases at V and 2 bases at J, with 17 bases in the middle. Germline V gene lookup returns CDR1 MDHEN and CDR2 SYDVKM. This CDR3 has 15 amino acids. The CDR3 is CASKLGRVSNYGYTF. For the CDR3, the DNA is TGTGCCAGCAAACTCGGCAGGGTGTCCAACTATGGCTACACCTTC.

This chain uses TRBV5-6 with TRBJ2-3; the D gene is possibly TRBD1 (6 bases). The germline V and J ends were trimmed by 6 bases and 0 bases, with 14 bases remaining between them. CDR3 length: 15 amino acids. Germline loops: CDR1 SGHDT, CDR2 YYEEEE. CDR3 in amino acids: CASTEVGASTDTQYF. CDR3 sequence (DNA): TGTGCCAGCACCGAAGTGGGGGCTAGCACAGATACGCAGTATTTT.

In this sample, this clonotype turned up many times. The chain links TRBV15 to TRBJ2-3, with D hard to call. Germline CDR1 is LNHNV and CDR2 is YYDKDF (reference sequence). V shed 1 base and J shed 0 bases, with 8 bases lying between them. There are 15 residues in the CDR3. CDR3 protein: CATSRASQSTDTQYF. The CDR3 nucleotides are TGTGCCACCAGCAGAGCGTCCCAGAGCACAGATACGCAGTATTTT.

This sequence joins TRBV7-9 and TRBJ2-3; D is perhaps TRBD1 (6 bases). Trimming took off 1 base at V and 2 bases at J, with 10 bases between the two ends. The germline V gene encodes CDR1 SEHNR and CDR2 FQNEAQ (reference sequence). The CDR3 covers 15 residues. CDR3 sequence reads: CASSLVQGTTDTQYF. The CDR3 nucleotides are TGTGCCAGCAGCTTAGTTCAGGGGACCACAGATACGCAGTATTTT. The complete variable domain, with remaining parts taken from reference TRBV7-9 and TRBJ2-3, reads DTGVSQNPRHKITKRGQNVTFRCDPISEHNRLYWYRQTLGQGPEFLTYFQNEAQLEKSRLLSDRFSAERPKGSFSTLEIQRTEQGDSAMYLCASSLVQGTTDTQYFGPGTRLTVL.